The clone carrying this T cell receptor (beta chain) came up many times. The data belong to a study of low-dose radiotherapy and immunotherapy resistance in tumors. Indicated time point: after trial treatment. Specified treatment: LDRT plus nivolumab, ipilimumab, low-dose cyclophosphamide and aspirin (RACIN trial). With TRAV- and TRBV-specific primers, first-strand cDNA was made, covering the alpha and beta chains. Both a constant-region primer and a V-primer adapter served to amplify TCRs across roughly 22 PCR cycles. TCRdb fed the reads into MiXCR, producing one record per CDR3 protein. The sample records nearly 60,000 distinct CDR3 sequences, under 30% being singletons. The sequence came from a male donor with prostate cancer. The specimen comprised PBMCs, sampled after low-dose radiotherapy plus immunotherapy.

The CDR3 region has the DNA TGTGCCAGCGCCCCCGGGACTAGCGGACAAACCGGGGAGCTGTTTTTT. This sequence encodes CASAPGTSGQTGELFF. This sequence joins TRBV12-3 or TRBV12-4 and TRBJ2-2, with TRBD2 identical over 11 bases. J lost 5 bases, V lost 8 bases, and 10 bases had no gene match. The CDR3 covers 16 residues.